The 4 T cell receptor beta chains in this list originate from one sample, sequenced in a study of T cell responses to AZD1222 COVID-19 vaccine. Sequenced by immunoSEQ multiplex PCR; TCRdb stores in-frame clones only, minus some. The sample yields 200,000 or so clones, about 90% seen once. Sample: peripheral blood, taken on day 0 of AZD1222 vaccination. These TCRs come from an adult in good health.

The CDR3 loop reads CASSPMSGQTHYEQYF. CDR3 DNA: TGTGCCAGCTCACCAATGAGCGGACAGACCCACTACGAGCAGTACTTC. V usage is TRBV18 and J usage is TRBJ2-7; possible D gene TRBD1, 6 bases. The CDR3 has 16 residues. Between the trimmed V and J ends, which lost 2 bases and 3 bases, there was a span of 17 bases. CDR1 and CDR2 (germline): KGHSH, LQKENI.

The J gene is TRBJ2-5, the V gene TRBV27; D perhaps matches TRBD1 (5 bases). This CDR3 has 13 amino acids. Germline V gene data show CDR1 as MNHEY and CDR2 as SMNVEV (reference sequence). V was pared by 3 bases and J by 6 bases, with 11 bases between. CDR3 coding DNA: TGTGCCAGCAGTTTCCAGGGCTTGAAGACCCAGTACTTC. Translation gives CASSFQGLKTQYF.

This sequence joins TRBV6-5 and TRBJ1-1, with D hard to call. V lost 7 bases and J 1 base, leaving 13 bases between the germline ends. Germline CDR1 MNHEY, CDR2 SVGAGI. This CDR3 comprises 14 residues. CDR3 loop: CASTLGRPNTEAFF. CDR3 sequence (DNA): TGTGCCAGCACCCTAGGACGGCCGAACACTGAAGCTTTCTTT.

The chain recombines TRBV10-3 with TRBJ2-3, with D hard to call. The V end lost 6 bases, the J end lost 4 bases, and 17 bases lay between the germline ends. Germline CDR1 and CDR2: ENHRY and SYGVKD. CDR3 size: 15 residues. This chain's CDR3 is CAISEASMLADTQYF. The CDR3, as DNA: TGTGCCATCAGCGAAGCTTCTATGTTGGCAGATACGCAGTATTTT.